Each of the 30 T cell receptor beta chains below was sequenced from the same sample in a study of shared clonotypes between healthy human individuals. Clones were sequenced by immunoSEQ multiplex PCR, and TCRdb holds only the in-frame ones, with some missing. The sample contains millions of clones, 85% to 95% of which appear only once. The material sequenced was naive CD4+ T cells sorted from blood. Subset specified: CD45RA+ positively selected. All receptors come from a man younger than 35 in good health.

The chain recombines TRBV4-1 with TRBJ1-6, with a possible D match to TRBD1 (5 bases). V was clipped by 1 base and J by 9 bases, with 10 bases between them. This CDR3 is 14 amino acids long. Looked up from germline, CDR1 is MGHRA and CDR2 is YSYEKL. This CDR3 is CASSQAGFGSPLHF. The CDR3 DNA reads as TGCGCCAGCAGCCAAGCAGGGTTCGGTTCACCCCTCCACTTT.

The rearrangement joins TRBV5-1 to TRBJ1-2, with 7 positions matching TRBD1. Per the germline V gene, CDR1 is SGHRS and CDR2 is YFSETQ. J lost 4 bases, V lost 4 bases, and 13 bases had no gene match. CDR3 size: 16 residues. The chain's CDR3 is CASSRAGTDSFYGYTF. CDR3 DNA sequence: TGCGCCAGCAGCAGAGCTGGGACAGACTCTTTCTATGGCTACACCTTC.

This clone showed up just once. This chain connects TRBV29-1 to TRBJ1-2, with a possible D match to TRBD1 (5 bases). The germline V gene has CDR1 SQVTM and CDR2 ANQGSEA. This CDR3 has 15 amino acids. Trimming removed 4 bases from V and 0 bases from J, with 15 bases in between. The CDR3 region has the DNA TGCAGCGTTGGGATGGGGCGGGACTCTAACTATGGCTACACCTTC. Translated, it gives CSVGMGRDSNYGYTF.

This rearrangement joins TRBV6-5 to TRBJ2-5, with TRBD1 identical over 7 bases. CDR1 and CDR2 (germline): MNHEY, SVGAGI. Trimming at V came to 10 bases and at J to 5 bases, leaving 10 bases not matched to a gene. This CDR3 contains 13 residues. CDR3 amino acids: CATHRGPGETQYF. The CDR3 DNA reads TGTGCCACCCACAGGGGACCGGGGGAGACCCAGTACTTC.

The chain combines TRBV18 with TRBJ2-7, with TRBD2 identical over 9 bases. The germline V gene has CDR1 KGHSH and CDR2 LQKENI. The trim removed 2 bases at V and 3 bases at J, leaving 11 bases unmatched. This CDR3 region has 17 residues. The CDR3 reads CASSPGGGLAFYYEQYF. CDR3 in DNA: TGTGCCAGCTCACCAGGGGGGGGACTAGCCTTCTACTACGAGCAGTACTTC.

The V and J genes are TRBV4-3 and TRBJ2-7; 11 bases fit TRBD2. The CDR3 has 15 residues. Germline lookup yields CDR1 LGHNA and CDR2 YSLEER. The junction had 4 bases not matched to a gene; V was cut back by 4 bases and J by 2 bases. The CDR3 region has the DNA TGCGCCAGCAGCCGACTAGCGGGATCGACCTACGAGCAGTACTTC. Translating it yields CASSRLAGSTYEQYF.

The chain uses TRBV28 and TRBJ2-1, with D tentatively TRBD2 (7 bases). Germline CDR1 is MDHEN and CDR2 is SYDVKM. The V end was cut by 7 bases, the J end by 8 bases, with 15 bases between. This CDR3 contains 13 residues. The CDR3 DNA is TGTGCCAGCACCCAGGGGACTAAAGATGAGCAGTTCTTC. It yields the protein CASTQGTKDEQFF.

The rearrangement joins TRBV10-3 to TRBJ1-3; D is possibly TRBD1 (5 bases). The CDR3 has 15 amino acids. V was cut by 2 bases and J by 0 bases, with 8 bases left in between. Looked up from germline, CDR1 is ENHRY and CDR2 is SYGVKD. The CDR3 protein is CAISEDSYSGNTIYF. Written as DNA, the CDR3 is TGTGCCATCAGTGAGGACAGTTACTCTGGAAACACCATATATTTT.

The chain has TRBV7-2 and TRBJ1-1; the D is unclear. The CDR3 has 12 amino acids. CDR1 and CDR2 (germline): SGHTA, FQGNSA. Between the trimmed V and J ends, which lost 0 bases and 8 bases, there was a span of 7 bases. The CDR3 reads CASSLASGEAFF. CDR3 in DNA: TGTGCCAGCAGCTTAGCGTCTGGGGAAGCTTTCTTT. Variable domain in full (rest from reference TRBV7-2 and TRBJ1-1): GAGVSQSPSNKVTEKGKDVELRCDPISGHTALYWYRQSLGQGLEFLIYFQGNSAPDKSGLPSDRFSAERTGGSVSTLTIQRTQQEDSAVYLCASSLASGEAFFGQGTRLTVV.

Note on this clone: At the DNA level, this CDR3 is encoded by other sequences in the same sample as well. The chain uses TRBV28 and TRBJ2-7; D is unresolved. Trimming shortened V by 3 bases and J by 3 bases, and 6 bases separated the two germline ends. Germline CDR1 is MDHEN and CDR2 is SYDVKM. The CDR3 has 12 amino acids. CDR3 loop: CASSLSIYEQYF. CDR3 bases: TGTGCCAGCAGTTTGTCGATCTACGAGCAGTACTTC. Supplemented by reference TRBV28 and TRBJ2-7, the full variable domain reads DVKVTQSSRYLVKRTGEKVFLECVQDMDHENMFWYRQDPGLGLRLIYFSYDVKMKEKGDIPEGYSVSREKKERFSLILESASTNQTSMYLCASSLSIYEQYFGPGTRLTVT.

The chain recombines TRBV6-5 with TRBJ2-3; TRBD1 matches at 8 bases. J gave up 1 base and V 4 bases, and 7 bases lay outside the gene matches. This CDR3 comprises 16 residues. Germline V gene lookup returns CDR1 MNHEY and CDR2 SVGAGI. The CDR3 sequence is CASSSLQGGGTDTQYF. CDR3 in DNA: TGTGCCAGCAGTTCACTACAGGGGGGAGGCACAGATACGCAGTATTTT.

The V gene is TRBV7-2, the J gene TRBJ2-1; the match to TRBD2 covers 7 bases. Germline V lookup: CDR1 SGHTA, CDR2 FQGNSA. The V segment lost 5 bases and the J segment 4 bases; nucleotides outside the gene matches: 5. The CDR3 runs to 14 residues. CDR3 nucleotide sequence: TGTGCCAGCAGCACTCGGACTAGTTACAATGAGCAGTTCTTC. Translation gives CASSTRTSYNEQFF.

J is TRBJ1-6 and V is TRBV28; unclear D gene. The germline CDR1 and CDR2 sequences are MDHEN and SYDVKM. V lost 5 bases to trimming and J lost 10 bases, with 18 bases between them. CDR3 size: 15 residues. The CDR3 is CASSSRERGRSPLHF. DNA of the CDR3: TGTGCCAGCAGTAGCCGGGAACGGGGAAGGTCACCCCTCCACTTT.

This clone has a single count. V is TRBV9 and J is TRBJ2-7, with D hard to call. The CDR3 runs 14 residues. The germline gives CDR1 SGDLS, CDR2 YYNGEE. The germline V and J ends were trimmed by 1 base and 3 bases, with 11 bases remaining between them. CDR3 residues: CASSVSSTNYEQYF. In DNA, the CDR3 is TGTGCCAGCAGCGTATCGAGCACTAACTACGAGCAGTACTTC.

This chain joins TRBV2 and TRBJ2-5, with 8 bases aligning to TRBD2. V lost 1 base, J lost 4 bases, and 23 bases stayed unmatched. This CDR3 is 21 amino acids long. Germline values: CDR1 SNHLY, CDR2 FYNNEI. CDR3 loop: CASSEGPAGWVGGGPGETQYF. The CDR3 nucleotides read TGTGCCAGCAGTGAAGGCCCCGCAGGTTGGGTGGGCGGGGGGCCGGGAGAGACCCAGTACTTC.

This clone was counted a few times. Other DNA sequences in the same sample also yield this CDR3. This chain links TRBV5-6 with TRBJ1-2; D uncertain. The CDR3 covers 13 residues. The V gene lost 5 bases and the J gene lost 0 bases, with 8 bases spanning the gap. The germline CDR1 and CDR2 sequences are SGHDT and YYEEEE. CDR3 protein: CASSLPANYGYTF. The CDR3 nucleotides read TGTGCCAGCAGTCTCCCAGCTAACTATGGCTACACCTTC.

V and J are TRBV30 and TRBJ2-1; TRBD2 matches 12 bases. CDR3 length equals 14 residues. Trimming cost V 7 bases and J 6 bases; bases outside gene matches: 7. The germline CDR1 and CDR2 sequences are GTSNPN and SVGIG (reference sequence). DNA of the CDR3: TGTGCCTCCCCCCTAGCGGGGGGGCGCAATGAGCAGTTCTTC. Translation gives CASPLAGGRNEQFF.

This sequence joins TRBV9 and TRBJ1-1; 8 bases map to TRBD1. This CDR3 is built from 13 residues. Germline CDR1 and CDR2: SGDLS and YYNGEE. V was pared by 3 bases and J by 4 bases, with 2 bases of the junction left unmatched. CDR3 coding DNA: TGTGCCAGCAGCGCGGACAGGGTCACTGAAGCTTTCTTT. This encodes CASSADRVTEAFF.

The chain links TRBV27 to TRBJ2-4, with 10 bases identical to TRBD2. This CDR3 is 19 amino acids long. Losses at the gene ends were 3 bases for V and 1 base for J; bases not matched to a gene: 12. Per the germline V gene, CDR1 is MNHEY and CDR2 is SMNVEV (reference sequence). CDR3 sequence reads: CASSFNASGSFRAKNIQYF. The DNA for the CDR3 is TGTGCCAGCAGTTTTAACGCTAGCGGGAGTTTTCGGGCCAAAAACATTCAGTACTTC.

In DNA, the CDR3 is TGTGCCAGCAGCCTGGACAGGAATACGCAGTATTTT. Protein sequence: CASSLDRNTQYF. The V call is TRBV5-4, the J call TRBJ2-3; 7 nucleotides agree with TRBD1. This CDR3 has 12 residues. CDR1 is SGHNT and CDR2 is YYREEE in the germline V gene (reference sequence). J lost 7 bases, V lost 4 bases, and 3 bases had no gene match.

V and J are TRBV28 and TRBJ2-3; no definite D call. The CDR3 runs to 15 residues. Per germline, CDR1 MDHEN and CDR2 SYDVKM. Trimming removed 1 base from V and 2 bases from J, with 10 bases in between. CDR3 region: CASSLLGFLTDTQYF. For the CDR3, the DNA is TGTGCCAGCAGTTTATTAGGGTTCCTCACAGATACGCAGTATTTT.

The chain employs TRBV29-1 and TRBJ1-5; D unresolved. Trimming removed 5 bases from V and 0 bases from J, with 17 bases in between. The germline CDR1 and CDR2 sequences are SQVTM and ANQGSEA. This CDR3 region has 16 residues. CDR3 sequence: CSVQPPGPYSNQPQHF. The CDR3 DNA reads TGCAGCGTTCAGCCCCCAGGACCCTATAGCAATCAGCCCCAGCATTTT.

V is TRBV2 and J is TRBJ1-5; 7 bases agree with TRBD1. V was clipped by 7 bases and J by 4 bases; unmatched bases: 4. The CDR3 covers 13 residues. The germline V gene has CDR1 SNHLY and CDR2 FYNNEI. The CDR3 DNA reads TGTGCCAGCACGGGGACAGCAAATCAGCCCCAGCATTTT. Translated, it gives CASTGTANQPQHF.

This sequence joins TRBV4-1 and TRBJ1-6; 7 bases map to TRBD1. The CDR3 is 17 amino acids. V lost 0 bases and J lost 4; bases outside the gene matches: 6. CDR1 is MGHRA, CDR2 YSYEKL, per germline. This chain's CDR3 is CASSQDTTGRYNSPLHF. The CDR3 coding sequence is TGCGCCAGCAGCCAAGACACGACAGGGAGGTATAATTCACCCCTCCACTTT.

The V gene is TRBV21-1, the J gene TRBJ2-7; the D call TRBD1 from the table was never checked on the DNA. TRBV21-1 is described as a pseudogene. The CDR3 runs 16 residues. For the CDR3, the DNA is TGTGCCAGCAGCGCGCACCATTCGGACACTTGGGGCGAGCAGTACTTC. Translation: CASSAHHSDTWGEQYF.

This sequence joins TRBV14 and TRBJ1-3; TRBD1 agrees at 9 bases. The CDR3 consists of 16 residues. V was clipped by 0 bases and J by 1 base; unmatched bases: 1. The germline V gene encodes CDR1 SGHDN and CDR2 FVKESK. The CDR3 region is CASSQEGQGSGNTIYF. CDR3 bases: TGTGCCAGCAGCCAAGAGGGACAGGGATCTGGAAACACCATATATTTT.

The rearrangement links TRBV29-1 to TRBJ2-1; perhaps D is TRBD1 or TRBD2 (6 bases each). The germline V gene has CDR1 SQVTM and CDR2 ANQGSEA. The V end was cut by 7 bases, the J end by 4 bases, with 14 bases between. The CDR3 has 13 amino acids. In DNA, the CDR3 is TGCAGCGCGCTCCGGGGGACATACAATGAGCAGTTCTTC. Its protein product is CSALRGTYNEQFF.

V usage is TRBV5-3 and J usage is TRBJ2-1, with TRBD2 matching 10 bases. TRBV5-3 is marked as an open reading frame, function uncertain. The J segment lost 6 bases and the V segment lost 2 bases, leaving 5 bases of the junction unmatched. The CDR3 has 15 amino acids. CDR3 DNA sequence: TGTGCCAGAAGCTTTAAGCGGGAGGGATGCAATGAGCAGTTCTTC. Translating it yields CARSFKREGCNEQFF.

The V gene is TRBV10-3, the J gene TRBJ2-2; 11 bases are shared with TRBD1. The CDR3 covers 16 residues. Germline lookup yields CDR1 ENHRY and CDR2 SYGVKD. Germline trimming cut 8 bases from V and 2 bases from J; bases unmatched to any gene: 7. For the CDR3, the DNA is TGTGCCATCGGACCGGGACAGGGGGGAAACACCGGGGAGCTGTTTTTT. It yields the protein CAIGPGQGGNTGELFF.

This clone was observed once. V gene TRBV5-1 combines with J gene TRBJ1-1, with no clear D. Germline-derived CDR1 and CDR2 are SGHRS and YFSETQ. CDR3 length: 14 residues. V was clipped by 4 bases and J by 2 bases, with 12 bases between them. The CDR3 coding sequence is TGCGCCAGCAGCCCCATCAGTATTAACACTGAAGCTTTCTTT. Translated: CASSPISINTEAFF.